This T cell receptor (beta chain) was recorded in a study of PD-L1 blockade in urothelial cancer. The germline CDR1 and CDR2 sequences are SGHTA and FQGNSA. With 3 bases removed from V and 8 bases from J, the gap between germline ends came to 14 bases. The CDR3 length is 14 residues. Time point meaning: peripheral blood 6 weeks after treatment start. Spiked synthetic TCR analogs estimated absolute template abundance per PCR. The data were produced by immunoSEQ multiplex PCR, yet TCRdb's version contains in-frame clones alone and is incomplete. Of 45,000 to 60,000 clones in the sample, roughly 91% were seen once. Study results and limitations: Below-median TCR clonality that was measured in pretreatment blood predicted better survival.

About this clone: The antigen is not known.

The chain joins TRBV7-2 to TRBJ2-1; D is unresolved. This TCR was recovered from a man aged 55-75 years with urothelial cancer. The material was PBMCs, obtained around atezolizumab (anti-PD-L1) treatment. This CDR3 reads CASSFAVNADEQFF. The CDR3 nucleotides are TGTGCCAGCAGCTTCGCGGTTAACGCTGATGAGCAGTTCTTC.